This T cell receptor (beta chain) was recovered during a study of cytomegalovirus exposure and HLA in healthy donors. This PCR relied on a set of 60 Vbeta primers and 13 Jbeta primers. Assay: immunoSEQ multiplex PCR; the TCRdb copy retains only in-frame clones and omits some. This table holds about 50,000 clones, 75% to 80% found once. As concerns this clone: The antigen is not known.

Study-wide points: An analysis that came later showed most CMV-associated TCR beta chains appearing HLA-restricted. Several of the most significant clusters appeared linked to common viral pathogens, based on a later analysis. Upon later analysis, TCR association rates were observed to vary by HLA locus, being highest for DRB1 and lowest for HLA-C.

Germline CDR1 is LGHNA and CDR2 is YNFKEQ. Trimming removed 3 bases from V and 3 bases from J; junction bases left unmatched: 13. The CDR3 consists of 18 residues. The gene calls are TRBV4-2 and TRBJ1-5, with 8 bases lining up with TRBD1. Sequencing was performed on PBMCs. The clonotype comes from a woman aged 40 to 50 in good health and CMV-seropositive. CDR3: CASSQSNRDRRFNQPQHF. The CDR3 coding sequence is TGTGCCAGCAGCCAGTCAAACCGGGACAGGAGATTCAATCAGCCCCAGCATTTT.